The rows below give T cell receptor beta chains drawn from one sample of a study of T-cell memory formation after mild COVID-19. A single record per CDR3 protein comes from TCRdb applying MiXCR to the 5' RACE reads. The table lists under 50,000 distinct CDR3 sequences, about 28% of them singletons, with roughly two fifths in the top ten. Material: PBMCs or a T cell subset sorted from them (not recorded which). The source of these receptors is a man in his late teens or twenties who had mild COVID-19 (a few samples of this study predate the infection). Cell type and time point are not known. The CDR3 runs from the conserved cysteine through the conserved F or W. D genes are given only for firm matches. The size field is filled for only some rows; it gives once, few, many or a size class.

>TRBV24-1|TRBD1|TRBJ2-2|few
CATGSDRVNTGELFF
TGTGCCACCGGGTCGGACAGGGTTAACACCGGGGAGCTGTTTTTT
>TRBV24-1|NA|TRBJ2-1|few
CATSDGYNEQFF
TGTGCCACCAGTGATGGGTACAATGAGCAGTTCTTC
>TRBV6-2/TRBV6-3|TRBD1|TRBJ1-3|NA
CASSFTPGTVSGNTIYF
TGTGCCAGCAGTTTCACCCCCGGGACAGTCTCTGGAAACACCATATATTTT
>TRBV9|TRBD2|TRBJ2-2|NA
CASNPDGGGGTGELFF
TGTGCCAGCAACCCGGATGGCGGGGGAGGTACCGGGGAGCTGTTTTTT
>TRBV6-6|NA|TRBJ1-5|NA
CASSQGLVGNQPQHF
TGTGCCAGCAGTCAGGGACTAGTTGGCAATCAGCCCCAGCATTTT
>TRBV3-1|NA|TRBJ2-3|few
CASSQEATRDTQYF
TGTGCCAGCAGCCAAGAGGCGACAAGGGATACGCAGTATTTT
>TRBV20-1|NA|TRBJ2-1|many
CSAITGQGGFYNEQFF
TGCAGTGCTATCACGGGGCAGGGTGGTTTCTACAATGAGCAGTTCTTC
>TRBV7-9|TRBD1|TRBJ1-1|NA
CASSLTTGAYPNTEAFF
TGTGCCAGCAGCCTTACTACAGGGGCCTACCCGAACACTGAAGCTTTCTTT
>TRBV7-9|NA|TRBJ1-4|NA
CASSPPVTGATNEKLFF
TGTGCCAGCAGCCCCCCGGTGACTGGCGCAACTAATGAAAAACTGTTTTTT
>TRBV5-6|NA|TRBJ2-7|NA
CASSLSQGSEQYF
TGTGCCAGCAGCTTGAGTCAGGGGTCCGAGCAGTACTTC
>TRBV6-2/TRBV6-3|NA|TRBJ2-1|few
CASSYRGIATSYNEQFF
TGTGCCAGCAGTTACCGGGGCATAGCGACCTCGTACAATGAGCAGTTCTTC
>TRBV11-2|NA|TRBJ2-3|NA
CASSLGPGLHEDTQYF
TGTGCCAGCAGCTTAGGCCCGGGACTCCACGAAGATACGCAGTATTTT
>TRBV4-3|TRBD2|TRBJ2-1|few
CASSQTLGLASNEQFF
TGCGCCAGCAGCCAAACTTTGGGACTAGCAAGCAATGAGCAGTTCTTC
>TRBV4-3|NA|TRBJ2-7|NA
CASSQDRTVSYEQYF
TGCGCCAGCAGCCAAGATCGGACAGTGTCCTACGAGCAGTACTTC
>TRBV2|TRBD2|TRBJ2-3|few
CASGLTSGVRNTQYF
TGTGCCAGCGGTCTGACTAGCGGGGTCCGGAATACGCAGTATTTT
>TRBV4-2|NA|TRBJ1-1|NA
CASSQEGTANTEAFF
TGTGCCAGCAGCCAAGAAGGGACGGCGAACACTGAAGCTTTCTTT
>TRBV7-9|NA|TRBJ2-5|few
CVSQGGVETQYF
TGTGTCTCCCAGGGTGGAGTAGAGACCCAGTACTTC
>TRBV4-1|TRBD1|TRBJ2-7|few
CASRGQGPDEQYF
TGCGCCAGCAGGGGACAGGGTCCAGACGAGCAGTACTTC